Described below is a single T cell receptor beta chain sequence and its context. Its specific antigen is unknown. Base qualities are not at hand, and no much larger clone is one base apart. Library construction relied on 5' RACE. The sequencer listed for this sample is Illumina HiSeq 2000. A universal primer binding site was introduced by template switching, and a unique molecular identifier was present in the final cDNA, enabling accurate counting of TCR cDNA molecules. Specific primers in the conserved constant-segment region were used to synthesize first-strand cDNA for the TCR alpha and beta chains. To control for contamination, every cDNA library was double barcoded, receiving both a SMART-Mk sample barcode and Illumina barcodes. TruSeq adapter sequences and Illumina sample barcodes were added in two successive PCR steps. TCR alpha and beta cDNA libraries were sequenced on the Illumina HiSeq platform with custom primers. From the authors' description of their analysis: MiGEC was used to process raw reads and extract unique molecular identifiers, and MiXCR was used to find CDR3 positions. For each individual, recombination models were inferred using an EM algorithm with the repgenHMM and IGoR tools. The analysis of shared clonotypes was done with the tcR package in R, with sharing normalized by the product of cloneset sizes. Out-of-frame nonproductive sequences were analyzed to study raw recombination free of thymic and clonal selection effects. TCRdb itself trimmed the public reads at Q25 with fastp, ran MiXCR and retained productive beta chains. Rows with a matching CDR3 protein are joined into one entry that keeps the most common DNA and genes. The V and J calls shown here were made by TCRdb, not taken from the authors' results. The sample table records roughly 700,000 distinct CDR3 sequences; more than 6.5% of these occur just once. Approximately 0.96% of the sample is held by the ten biggest clonotypes.

The CDR1 and CDR2 encoded by the germline V gene are MDHEN and SYDVKM. Measured from the cysteine to the phenylalanine, the CDR3 is 11 residues long. Only the CDR3 DNA is retained, 33 bases long and in frame from the first base. V is reduced by 2 bases and J by 8 bases, leaving a spacing of 6 bases between them. This record comes from a study of identical twins (dated by TCRdb to about 2016). About the investigation overall: TCR alpha and beta repertoires from monozygotic twins, unrelated adults of various ages and cord blood were deep-sequenced to test whether fetal clonotypes persist. Replicate twin experiments were performed at different times using different library preparation protocols to rule out contamination. Broad study findings and their caveats: In beta out-of-frame sequences, excess twin sharing was weaker, because having fewer shared sequences lowered the signal-to-noise ratio. Out-of-frame TCR alpha sharing in monozygotic twins was systematically underestimated by recombination models, whereas sharing between unrelated individuals was in agreement with the recombination models. Out-of-frame TCR alpha sequences shared between twins showed an excess of low generation-probability sequences compared with coincidental sharing between unrelated individuals. Because the same donors could not be followed over many years, conclusions were based on cross-sectional statistical analysis. Zero-insertion analyses could be partly confounded by invariant T cells such as MAIT and iNKT, although diverse VJ usage argued against such confounding for most clonotypes. Fewer insertions were carried by abundant cord blood beta clonotypes, a similar but weaker trend appeared in young adult naive repertoires, and no such trend appeared in memory repertoires.

Only healthy Caucasian donors were included. The twin cohort consisted of three pairs of female monozygotic twins, all aged roughly 18 to 30 years. Peripheral blood mononuclear cells were used as the source from which RNA for TCR libraries was isolated. The same sample was also used in a study of yellow fever vaccine responses in identical twins. The second paper further reports: The T cell response to vaccination in identical twins was reported by the authors to appear partly convergent and partly personalized. In identical twins, the study followed T cell clones that responded to the vaccine with precision.

Sample: PBMCs. The rearrangement combines TRBV28 with TRBJ1-2, with no confidently assigned D gene. This clonotype was sampled from a young woman in good health. The CDR3 corresponds to CASSLLRGYTF. The nucleotide sequence is TGTGCCAGCAGTTTACTCCGGGGCTACACCTTC.